These 3 T cell receptor beta chains were sequenced from one sample in a study of cytomegalovirus exposure and HLA in healthy donors. Vbeta (60) and Jbeta (13) primers were used in the PCR. The data were produced by immunoSEQ multiplex PCR, yet TCRdb's version contains in-frame clones alone and is incomplete. The data contain approximately 110,000 clones, about 73% of them singletons. The material sequenced was PBMCs. The receptors derive from a woman aged 50 to 60 in good health and CMV-seropositive.

The chain employs TRBV19 and TRBJ1-2; D possibly corresponds to TRBD1 (5 bases). CDR1 and CDR2 from the germline V gene are LNHDA and SQIVND (reference sequence). This CDR3 has 13 amino acids. V was clipped by 3 bases and J by 7 bases, with 12 bases between them. CDR3 loop: CASSMAGIGGYTF. The CDR3 DNA is TGTGCCAGTAGTATGGCAGGGATTGGTGGCTACACCTTC.

The genes are TRBV27 and TRBJ2-5, with 10 nucleotides matching TRBD2. CDR1 is MNHEY and CDR2 is SMNVEV in the germline V gene (reference sequence). The CDR3 has 15 amino acids. J gave up 1 base and V 5 bases, and 4 bases lay outside the gene matches. The CDR3 sequence is CASSPWTSGQETQYF. DNA for the CDR3: TGTGCCAGCAGTCCTTGGACTAGCGGCCAAGAGACCCAGTACTTC.

V usage is TRBV7-8 and J usage is TRBJ2-1; D ambiguous. The CDR3 consists of 13 residues. Trimming took off 6 bases at V and 9 bases at J, with 15 bases between the two ends. CDR1 is SGHVS, CDR2 FQNEAQ, per germline. CDR3 sequence reads: CASRAYLPGEQFF. The CDR3 nucleotides are TGTGCCAGCAGAGCTTATTTACCAGGTGAGCAGTTCTTC.